The 29 T cell receptor beta chains below come from one sample, sequenced in a study of T cells in Graves' hyperthyroidism and ophthalmopathy. Amplification of TCR beta CDR3 regions was performed using RNA transcripts as template. During a first-round RT-PCR of the TCR CDR3, the HTBI primer set was used. TCRdb analysed the multiplex PCR reads with MiXCR anew, one entry per CDR3 protein. The sample contains fewer than 750,000 distinct CDR3 sequences, 40% to 55% of which appear only once. The sample consisted of peripheral blood or thyroid tissue (not recorded which). Receptor source: a woman in her late teens or twenties with Graves' hyperthyroidism.

This chain uses TRBV7-9 with TRBJ2-1, with TRBD2 matching 8 bases. The length of the CDR3 is 16 residues. Trimming took 1 base from V and 3 from J; bases not matched to a gene: 5. CDR1 is SEHNR, CDR2 FQNEAQ, per germline (reference sequence). The CDR3 spells CASSLVKRGFYNEQFF. The CDR3, as DNA: TGTGCCAGCAGCTTAGTTAAGCGGGGGTTCTACAATGAGCAGTTCTTC.

This clonotype has at least ten counts. The rearrangement uses TRBV6-2 or TRBV6-3 and TRBJ2-2; the D is unclear. This CDR3 spans 11 amino acids. Germline V gives CDR1 MNHEY, CDR2 SVGEGT. The ends were cut back, 6 bases at V and 9 bases at J, with 8 bases in the middle. The CDR3 nucleotides read TGTGCCAGCAGCCCCCACCGGGAGCTGTTTTTT. Amino acids: CASSPHRELFF.

Details on this clonotype: An end of the junction differs from the germline gene, which may be a read error. This CDR3 reads CASSLSAANTEELFF. Here the CDR3 DNA reads TGTGCCAGCAGTTTATCAGCGGCCAACACCGAGGAGCTGTTTTTT. V and J are TRBV12-3 or TRBV12-4 and TRBJ2-2; tentative D call: TRBD2 (5 bases). The CDR3 totals 15 residues.

This clonotype was recorded many times. This sequence joins TRBV19 and TRBJ1-4; D call uncertain. The germline V gene has CDR1 LNHDA and CDR2 SQIVND (reference sequence). Trimming shortened V by 8 bases and J by 5 bases, and 15 bases separated the two germline ends. The CDR3 is 14 amino acids. The CDR3 nucleotides are TGTGCCAGTGGCCACCGCGGTGTGAATGAAAAACTGTTTTTT. Its protein product is CASGHRGVNEKLFF.

The chain recombines TRBV7-8 with TRBJ2-6, with 7 bases lining up with TRBD1. The CDR3 consists of 18 residues. V gave up 2 bases and J gave up 2 bases; unmatched junction bases: 9. Germline lookup yields CDR1 SGHVS and CDR2 FQNEAQ. CDR3 in DNA: TGTGCCAGCAGCTTAAGGACCGAGGGGGCTACTGGGGCCAACGTCCTGACTTTC. This encodes CASSLRTEGATGANVLTF.

Only one count was recorded for this clonotype. The chain employs TRBV11-2 and TRBJ2-7; 9 nucleotides align to TRBD2. In germline, CDR1 is SGHAT, CDR2 FQNNGV. The length of the CDR3 is 14 residues. The ends lost 8 bases at V and 7 bases at J; junction bases unmatched: 12. CDR3 nucleotide sequence: TGTGCCAGCTTGACTAGCGGATACTACAATGAGCAGTACTTC. Residues: CASLTSGYYNEQYF.

This clonotype was seen ten or more times. The rearrangement uses TRBV12-3 or TRBV12-4 and TRBJ2-2; TRBD2 matches 12 bases. The CDR3 contains 15 residues. The ends lost 7 bases at V and 9 bases at J; junction bases unmatched: 9. The CDR3 DNA sequence: TGTGCCAGCACCCTCGCTAGCGGGAGGGCCCGGGAGCTGTTTTTT. It encodes CASTLASGRARELFF.

The V and J genes are TRBV19 and TRBJ2-1, with D possibly called TRBD1 or TRBD2 (5 bases each). The CDR3 is 14 amino acids. From germline, CDR1 is LNHDA and CDR2 SQIVND (reference sequence). V shed 6 bases and J shed 7 bases, with 16 bases lying between them. The CDR3 nucleotides read TGTGCCAGTAGACGGGACGCGGCCTTAAATGAGCAGTTCTTC. Protein product: CASRRDAALNEQFF. Variable domain in full (rest from reference TRBV19 and TRBJ2-1): DGGITQSPKYLFRKEGQNVTLSCEQNLNHDAMYWYRQDPGQGLRLIYYSQIVNDFQKGDIAEGYSVSREKKESFPLTVTSAQKNPTAFYLCASRRDAALNEQFFGPGTRLTVL.

With respect to this clonotype: This could be a read error, since a much larger clone is one nucleotide away. The rearrangement joins TRBV3-1 to TRBJ2-7; the match to TRBD2 covers 15 bases. This CDR3 spans 17 amino acids. V shed 0 bases, J shed 5 bases, and the junction held 5 bases outside the gene matches. Per the germline V gene, CDR1 is LGHDT and CDR2 is YNNKEL (reference sequence). CDR3 coding DNA: TGTGCCAGCAGCCAAGAGGGACGGACTAGCGGGAGGGACGAGCAGTACTTC. Its protein product is CASSQEGRTSGRDEQYF.

Here the CDR3 reads CASRNGHYGYTF. In DNA form, the CDR3 reads TGTGCCAGCAGAAACGGACACTATGGCTACACCTTC. The chain carries TRBV2 and TRBJ1-2; no clear D. The CDR3 contains 12 residues. The V end was cut by 6 bases, the J end by 3 bases, with 8 bases between. Germline V gene lookup returns CDR1 SNHLY and CDR2 FYNNEI. The full variable domain, its missing parts supplied by reference TRBV2 and TRBJ1-2, is EPEVTQTPSHQVTQMGQEVILRCVPISNHLYFYWYRQILGQKVEFLVSFYNNEISEKSEIFDDQFSVERPDGSNFTLKIRSTKLEDSAMYFCASRNGHYGYTFGSGTRLTVV.

This clonotype came up many times. The rearrangement joins TRBV5-8 to TRBJ2-2, with 8 bases that match TRBD1. The germline CDR1 and CDR2 sequences are SGHTS and YDEGEE. Unmatched junction bases numbered 6, after V lost 3 bases and J lost 5 bases. This CDR3 spans 15 amino acids. The CDR3 sequence is CASSSSRQGTGELFF. CDR3 sequence (DNA): TGTGCCAGCAGCTCGTCGCGACAGGGGACCGGGGAGCTGTTTTTT.

Remarks on this clonotype: The CDR3 does not close with the conserved phenylalanine or tryptophan, likely indicating a read error. Because the CDR3's place on the DNA is in doubt, the DNA is left out and the CDR3 is given as listed by TCRdb. The V call is TRBV15, the J call TRBJ1-2; TRBD1 was called by the table and not checked on the DNA. The CDR3 numbers 17 amino acids, ends counted. Germline CDR1 reads LNHNV; CDR2 reads YYDKDF (reference sequence). The CDR3: CATSRDEQGDLTMATPS.

The V gene is TRBV27, the J gene TRBJ2-7, with D perhaps given as TRBD1 or TRBD2 (5 bases each). The germline V and J ends were trimmed by 5 bases and 4 bases, with 18 bases remaining between them. The CDR3 runs 15 residues. Germline V gives CDR1 MNHEY, CDR2 SMNVEV (reference sequence). The DNA for the CDR3 is TGTGCCAGCAGTCAGCCCGGGACCAACCTTTACGAGCAGTACTTC. It yields the protein CASSQPGTNLYEQYF.

This sequence joins TRBV7-2 and TRBJ1-2; D unclear. V was shortened by 5 bases and J by 8 bases, with 9 bases between the two germline ends. Germline assignment: CDR1 SGHTA and CDR2 FQGNSA. The CDR3 is 11 residues long. The CDR3 sequence: CASSDSGGYTF. The CDR3 coding sequence is TGTGCCAGCAGCGACTCGGGAGGCTACACCTTC.

This clonotype was observed once. The chain recombines TRBV29-1 with TRBJ1-1; unclear D gene. Per the germline V gene, CDR1 is SQVTM and CDR2 is ANQGSEA. Trimming left V 0 bases short and J 7 bases short, with 15 bases between. This CDR3 is 14 amino acids long. The CDR3: CSVEDPSRAGEAFF. In DNA form, the CDR3 reads TGCAGCGTTGAAGATCCGAGCAGAGCTGGTGAAGCTTTCTTT.

This clonotype has ten or more counts. The rearrangement joins TRBV11-3 to TRBJ1-1; D unresolved. CDR3 length: 16 residues. V lost 5 bases to trimming and J lost 1 base, with 17 bases between them. CDR1 is SGHNT and CDR2 is YENEEA in the germline V gene. This CDR3 reads CASSLWDGVRNTEAFF. CDR3 DNA: TGTGCCAGCAGCCTTTGGGATGGGGTAAGGAACACTGAAGCTTTCTTT. The full variable domain, rest sourced from reference TRBV11-3 and TRBJ1-1, is EAGVVQSPRYKIIEKKQPVAFWCNPISGHNTLYWYLQNLGQGPELLIRYENEEAVDDSQLPKDRFSAERLKGVDSTLKIQPAELGDSAVYLCASSLWDGVRNTEAFFGQGTRLTVV.

The V and J genes are TRBV7-2 and TRBJ2-7; 9 bases line up with TRBD1. There are 14 residues in the CDR3. V shed 5 bases and J 7 bases; nucleotides not matched to a gene: 9. Germline V lookup: CDR1 SGHTA, CDR2 FQGNSA. The CDR3 region has the DNA TGTGCCAGCAGCCGTGGACAGGGGTATTATGAGCAGTACTTC. Translation: CASSRGQGYYEQYF.

V is TRBV29-1 and J is TRBJ2-7; 8 bases match TRBD1. Per the germline V gene, CDR1 is SQVTM and CDR2 is ANQGSEA. The CDR3 has 14 amino acids. Germline trimming cut 0 bases from V and 6 bases from J; bases unmatched to any gene: 7. The chain's CDR3 is CSVEDAKTGAEQYF. The CDR3 nucleotides are TGCAGCGTTGAAGATGCCAAGACAGGGGCCGAGCAGTACTTC.

Details on this clonotype: The junction shows a germline mismatch at one end, possibly a read error. The V and J genes are TRBV6-6 and TRBJ2-2; D may be TRBD2 (6 bases). CDR3 length equals 15 residues. Germline V lookup: CDR1 MNHNY, CDR2 SVGAGI (reference sequence). CDR3 in DNA: TGTGCCAGCAGCCTCATTGGCAGGAACACCGGGGGGCTGTTTTTT. It is translated as CASSLIGRNTGGLFF.

The chain carries TRBV4-1 and TRBJ2-7; the match to TRBD2 covers 8 bases. The length of the CDR3 is 18 residues. V lost 4 bases and J lost 0; bases outside the gene matches: 14. Germline V gives CDR1 MGHRA, CDR2 YSYEKL. The DNA for the CDR3 is TGCGCCAGCAGCCCAAAAACACGAGCGGGAGTTTTCTCCTACGAGCAGTACTTC. It codes for CASSPKTRAGVFSYEQYF.

This clonotype has a count of ten or more. CDR3 DNA: TGCAGTGCTAGTAGGGGGGCCGAGGGCTACACCTTC. Encoded protein: CSASRGAEGYTF. The chain links TRBV20-1 to TRBJ1-2; D is possibly TRBD1 (6 bases). The germline V gene has CDR1 DFQATT and CDR2 SNEGSKA (reference sequence). This CDR3 spans 12 amino acids. V was trimmed by 3 bases and J by 8 bases, leaving 13 bases between them.

The sample holds a few counts of this clonotype. A clone one base away is much larger, so this may be a read error. The chain recombines TRBV6-4 with TRBJ2-2; a weak D match, TRBD2 (5 bases). There are 12 residues in the CDR3. Per the germline V gene, CDR1 is MRHNA and CDR2 is SNTAGT. In DNA, the CDR3 is TGTGCCAGCGGCGCTTGGACCGGGGAGCTGCTTTTT. Residues: CASGAWTGELLF.

This clonotype has a single count. This sequence joins TRBV7-2 and TRBJ2-2, with 11 positions matching TRBD2. This CDR3 spans 16 amino acids. After removal of 5 bases from V and 6 bases from J, the junction contained 8 bases not matched to a gene. The germline CDR1 and CDR2 sequences are SGHTA and FQGNSA. The CDR3 DNA is TGTGCCAGCAGCCGAGGGACTAGCGGAGCCGCCGGGGAGCTGTTTTTT. Translation gives CASSRGTSGAAGELFF.

In its sample, this clonotype was seen many times. V usage is TRBV5-1 and J usage is TRBJ2-7, with 10 bases lining up with TRBD2. V lost 4 bases to trimming and J lost 0 bases; unmatched junction nucleotides: 4. The CDR3 consists of 15 residues. Per germline, CDR1 SGHRS and CDR2 YFSETQ. The DNA of the CDR3 is TGCGCCAGCAGCCTAGCGGGAGCCTACTCCTACGAGCAGTACTTC. It encodes CASSLAGAYSYEQYF.

The chain employs TRBV19 and TRBJ2-7; no clear D gene. CDR3 length: 10 residues. V lost 1 base to trimming and J lost 8 bases, with 3 bases between them. In germline, CDR1 is LNHDA, CDR2 SQIVND (reference sequence). This chain's CDR3 is CASSIAQQYF. DNA for the CDR3: TGTGCCAGTAGTATAGCCCAGCAGTACTTC.

The chain links TRBV6-5 to TRBJ2-7, with 10 bases matching TRBD2. Germline CDR1 and CDR2: MNHEY and SVGAGI. This CDR3 has 16 residues. V dropped 5 bases and J dropped 1; count of bases not matched to a gene: 8. As DNA, the CDR3 is TGTGCCAGCAGTGTTTCAGTAGCGGGAGGATCCTACGAGCAGTACTTC. Its protein is CASSVSVAGGSYEQYF.

This clonotype has a count of ten or more. The rearrangement links TRBV6-1 to TRBJ1-6; D unclear. The CDR3 is made up of 13 amino acids. V lost 5 bases and J lost 7, with 9 bases in between. From germline, CDR1 is MNHNS and CDR2 SASEGT. In DNA form, the CDR3 reads TGTGCCAGCAGTAACCCGCCGAATTCACCCCTCCACTTT. This gives the protein CASSNPPNSPLHF.

This sequence joins TRBV20-1 and TRBJ1-4, with 9 bases identical to TRBD1. Looked up from germline, CDR1 is DFQATT and CDR2 is SNEGSKA (reference sequence). J lost 8 bases, V lost 5 bases, and 6 bases had no gene match. There are 13 residues in the CDR3. The CDR3 DNA sequence: TGCAGTGCTTGGGGACAGGGCGGCGAAAAACTGTTTTTT. It is translated as CSAWGQGGEKLFF.

The CDR3, as DNA: TGCGCCAGCAGTGCTAGAGATCCAAGATACGAGCAGTACTTC. Translating it yields CASSARDPRYEQYF. V gene TRBV10-2 combines with J gene TRBJ2-7; D gene unclear. The CDR3 totals 14 residues. Germline V gene sequence: CDR1 WSHSY, CDR2 SAAADI. V lost 4 bases and J lost 4, with 14 bases in between.